This T cell receptor beta chain was profiled in a study of PD-L1 blockade in urothelial cancer (dated 2017 in TCRdb). Describing the broader study: All patients started therapy around 2014 and received atezolizumab 1,200 mg intravenously every 3 weeks. Somatic, immune and clinical correlates of response to PD-L1 blockade with atezolizumab in urothelial cancer were the focus of an exploratory multi-omic analysis. Durable clinical benefit was achieved by nine patients but not by the remaining 20. Blood samples were analyzed at two time points: 3 weeks after treatment start (second dose) and 6 weeks after treatment start. Pretreatment tumor samples and matched peripheral blood, collected serially before and after atezolizumab treatment, underwent TCR sequencing. In the same patients, whole exome sequencing and RNA sequencing of pretreatment tumors were performed in addition to TCR sequencing. Patients had an ECOG performance status of 0 or 1 and had received between 0 and 3 prior chemotherapy regimens. Blood samples gave a median of about 140,000 T cells and approximately 81,000 unique TCRs, with a median clonality of about 0.078. Durable clinical benefit was defined as a progression-free survival longer than 6 months, and TCR features were additionally tested against progression-free survival and overall survival. Pretreatment blood TCR-seq was available for about 28 patients, at least one posttreatment blood collection was obtained for around 25 patients, and tumor TCR-seq was available for around 25 patients. About 90% of the roughly 30 patients were males with bladder-origin urothelial cancer, and about 65% of the roughly 30 reported a prior smoking history.

Comments on this clone: What antigen it recognizes has not been identified. No base qualities exist here, and no much larger clone lies one base off it.

The investigation overall reported the following: Improved progression-free and overall survival was found to be associated with pretreatment peripheral blood TCR clonality below the median. At 3 weeks after the start of treatment, tumor-associated TCR clones in peripheral blood had expanded more in patients with durable benefit (n ≈ 22, p = 0.022). Because the sample size was small (n ≈ 28) and many of the analyses were exploratory, the results are meant to be hypothesis-generating.

Each PCR received spiked-in synthetic TCR analog templates so that absolute template abundance could be estimated from read counts. The immunoSEQ assay used bias-controlled V and J gene primers to amplify TCRbeta CDR3 regions from genomic DNA. Sequencing of rearranged TCRbeta segments was performed at approximately 20X coverage. The paper's processing steps were these. Sequencing errors were corrected by clustering and CDR3s were annotated against IMGT to assign V, D and J genes. Only productive TCRbeta rearrangements were used in downstream analyses, excluding out-of-frame or stop-codon sequences. Clonality was calculated as one minus the Shannon entropy normalized by the log of the number of unique productive sequences. Clones differing between time points or between blood and tumor were identified by Fisher's exact test with Benjamini-Hochberg correction at adjusted p below 0.01. TCRdb limited this immuneACCESS table to in-frame rearrangements with V and J called. A share of clones is missing; checked studies link under half to unresolved V genes, and the rest is unexplained. V, J and clone size reflect that table, while D and trimming were determined from the DNA. Recorded for this sample are 30,000 to 45,000 clones; 90% of them occurred a single time. 8.3% of the sample comes from the top ten.

A total of around 30 patients with locally advanced or metastatic urothelial carcinoma, treated at Memorial Sloan Kettering on a trial protocol, made up the cohort. Peripheral blood mononuclear cells were collected pretreatment and during treatment, at between 1 and 8 total time points per patient. The Qiagen DNeasy Blood extraction kit was used to purify genomic DNA from total PBMCs and from tumor samples. PBMCs were collected pretreatment and during treatment and were isolated and stored as previously described. Sequencing used PBMCs, obtained around atezolizumab (anti-PD-L1) treatment. The sequence came from a man in his 70s with urothelial cancer.

The CDR3 in this case is CASVGQGGEQYF. At the DNA level, the sequence is TGTGCCAGCGTCGGGCAGGGGGGCGAGCAGTACTTC. The rearranged segments are TRBV6-1 and TRBJ2-7; tentative D gene TRBD1, with 7 bases matching. V lost 8 bases and J lost 6 bases; the stretch between them is 14 bases long. The germline V gene encodes CDR1 MNHNS and CDR2 SASEGT. CDR3 length: 12 amino acids, cysteine to phenylalanine. Only the CDR3 part of the read is kept: 36 bases, read in frame from the first base.